These 9 T cell receptor beta chains originate from one sample sequenced in a study of technical replicates of blood from several donors. Sequencing was performed with immunoSEQ multiplex PCR; in TCRdb, only in-frame clones are kept and a portion is missing. The table records around 76,000 clones, approximately 90% of them present only once. Sequencing was performed on T cells isolated from PBMCs. The receptor source for this set is a human donor in good health.

V gene TRBV5-4 combines with J gene TRBJ2-5; 10 bases map to TRBD2. Per the germline V gene, CDR1 is SGHNT and CDR2 is YYREEE (reference sequence). The CDR3 runs to 15 residues. V was clipped by 3 bases and J by 4 bases; unmatched bases: 6. This chain's CDR3 is CASSSKAGGLETQYF. For the CDR3, the DNA is TGTGCCAGCAGCTCCAAAGCGGGAGGGCTAGAGACCCAGTACTTC.

V and J are TRBV6-5 and TRBJ2-7; maybe TRBD2 (5 bases). The V gene lost 6 bases and the J gene lost 4 bases, with 16 bases spanning the gap. CDR3 length: 14 amino acids. Germline V gene lookup returns CDR1 MNHEY and CDR2 SVGAGI. The CDR3 region has the DNA TGTGCCAGCAGGGAGAGGAGGTTCGGGTACGAGCAGTACTTC. Protein sequence: CASRERRFGYEQYF.

This chain links TRBV5-1 with TRBJ2-5; tentative D call: TRBD1 (6 bases). This CDR3 comprises 15 residues. Trimming left V 3 bases short and J 4 bases short, with 16 bases between. Germline V gives CDR1 SGHRS, CDR2 YFSETQ. CDR3 sequence: CASSSDFRGGETQYF. The CDR3 coding sequence is TGCGCCAGCAGCTCCGACTTCAGGGGTGGAGAGACCCAGTACTTC.

V and J are TRBV5-1 and TRBJ2-4; 10 bases line up with TRBD1. This CDR3 is built from 18 residues. The J segment lost 5 bases and the V segment lost 2 bases, leaving 13 bases of the junction unmatched. Germline CDR1 and CDR2: SGHRS and YFSETQ. The CDR3: CASSFTGTGELRENIQYF. Here the CDR3 DNA reads TGCGCCAGCAGCTTTACCGGGACAGGGGAATTAAGGGAAAACATTCAGTACTTC.

The chain links TRBV9 to TRBJ1-5; D perhaps matches TRBD1 (5 bases). The CDR3 is made up of 17 amino acids. V was trimmed by 0 bases and J by 0 bases, leaving 13 bases between them. Germline V gene lookup returns CDR1 SGDLS and CDR2 YYNGEE. CDR3 nucleotides: TGTGCCAGCAGCGTAGGGCAGGGCTTTTATAGCAATCAGCCCCAGCATTTT. Its translation is CASSVGQGFYSNQPQHF.

Notes on this clone: Other nucleotide sequences in the sample specify the same CDR3. The chain combines TRBV20-1 with TRBJ2-5; D is possibly TRBD1 (5 bases). The germline V and J ends were trimmed by 2 bases and 4 bases, with 5 bases remaining between them. Germline assignment: CDR1 DFQATT and CDR2 SNEGSKA (reference sequence). The CDR3 is 11 amino acids. CDR3 loop: CSARQGETQYF. CDR3 DNA: TGCAGTGCTAGACAGGGAGAGACCCAGTACTTC.

This chain links TRBV28 with TRBJ1-2; 7 bases fit TRBD1. CDR1 and CDR2 (germline): MDHEN, SYDVKM. This CDR3 is 16 amino acids long. J was trimmed by 4 bases and V by 3 bases; bases with no gene match: 11. The CDR3: CASSFTFTGVGYGYTF. For the CDR3, the DNA is TGTGCCAGCAGTTTCACATTTACAGGGGTCGGCTATGGCTACACCTTC.

The V call is TRBV18, the J call TRBJ1-4; D may be TRBD1 (5 bases). Between the trimmed V and J ends, which lost 5 bases and 3 bases, there was a span of 13 bases. Germline CDR1 KGHSH, CDR2 LQKENI. The CDR3 contains 15 residues. The CDR3 sequence is CASSRARVSNEKLFF. In nucleotides, the CDR3 is TGTGCCAGCTCAAGAGCCAGGGTTTCTAATGAAAAACTGTTTTTT.

The chain employs TRBV9 and TRBJ2-1, with D possibly TRBD2 on 6 matching bases. The CDR3 covers 18 residues. V lost 1 base to trimming and J lost 5 bases, with 22 bases between them. The germline CDR1 and CDR2 sequences are SGDLS and YYNGEE. CDR3 coding DNA: TGTGCCAGCAGCGTAACCTATACCGGGACTGGGCCCAACAATGAGCAGTTCTTC. It translates to CASSVTYTGTGPNNEQFF.